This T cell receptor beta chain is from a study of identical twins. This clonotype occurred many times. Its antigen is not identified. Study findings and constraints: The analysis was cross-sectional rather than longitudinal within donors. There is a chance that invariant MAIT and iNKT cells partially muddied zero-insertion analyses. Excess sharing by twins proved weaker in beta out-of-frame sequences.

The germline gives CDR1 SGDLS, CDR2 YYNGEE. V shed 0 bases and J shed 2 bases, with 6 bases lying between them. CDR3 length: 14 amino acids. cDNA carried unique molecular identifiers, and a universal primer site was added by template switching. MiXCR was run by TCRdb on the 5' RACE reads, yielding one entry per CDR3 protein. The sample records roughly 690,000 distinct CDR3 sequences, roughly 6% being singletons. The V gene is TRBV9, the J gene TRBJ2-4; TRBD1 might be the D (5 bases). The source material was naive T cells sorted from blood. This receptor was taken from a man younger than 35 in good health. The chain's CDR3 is CASSVEGTKNIQYF. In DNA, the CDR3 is TGTGCCAGCAGCGTAGAGGGGACCAAAAACATTCAGTACTTC.